Listed here is a single TCR beta chain. Libraries were prepared by immunoSEQ multiplex PCR; TCRdb keeps only in-frame clonotypes and omits some of them. The sample yields 25,000 to 35,000 clones, approximately 91% seen once. These data belong to a study of PD-1 and CTLA-4 blockade in melanoma. Germline lookup yields CDR1 SNHLY and CDR2 FYNNEI. V was shortened by 11 bases and J by 8 bases, with 19 bases between the two germline ends. The CDR3 covers 13 residues. Specimen: CD8+ T cells from peripheral blood, collected before anti-PD-1 treatment. The clonotype was recovered from a human donor with melanoma. The J gene is TRBJ2-4, the V gene TRBV2; the D gene could be TRBD1 or TRBD2 (5 bases each). The CDR3 reads CAGGRGPQDIQYF. The CDR3 coding sequence is TGTGCCGGGGGACGAGGGCCTCAGGACATTCAGTACTTC.